The clone carrying this T cell receptor (beta chain) was counted at least ten times. Its matching antigen is unknown. Germline V CDR1 and CDR2: DFQATT, SNEGSKA (reference sequence). Trimming took off 6 bases at V and 9 bases at J, with 24 bases between the two ends. This CDR3 spans 15 amino acids. The data were taken from a study of early T cells in non-severe SARS-CoV-2 infection. Across the whole study: Alpha and beta chains were unpaired, from unsorted whole-blood bulk RNA. Study conclusions and caveats: VDJdb matching favored anti-spike CD8 responses, missing private and CD4 specificities.

Attachment of unique molecular identifiers to individual cDNA molecules was performed. Each CDR3 protein is one row after TCRdb ran MiXCR on the 5' RACE reads. This table holds about 100,000 distinct CDR3 sequences, about 12% found once. This receptor was identified in an adult who was a healthcare worker with PCR-confirmed SARS-CoV-2 infection or an uninfected control (not recorded which). The V call is TRBV20-1, the J call TRBJ2-1, with D tentatively TRBD2 (6 bases). The sequenced material came from whole blood. The chain's CDR3 is CSAPPSGTFQGEQFF. The CDR3 DNA reads TGCAGTGCGCCTCCCTCCGGGACTTTTCAGGGTGAGCAGTTCTTC.